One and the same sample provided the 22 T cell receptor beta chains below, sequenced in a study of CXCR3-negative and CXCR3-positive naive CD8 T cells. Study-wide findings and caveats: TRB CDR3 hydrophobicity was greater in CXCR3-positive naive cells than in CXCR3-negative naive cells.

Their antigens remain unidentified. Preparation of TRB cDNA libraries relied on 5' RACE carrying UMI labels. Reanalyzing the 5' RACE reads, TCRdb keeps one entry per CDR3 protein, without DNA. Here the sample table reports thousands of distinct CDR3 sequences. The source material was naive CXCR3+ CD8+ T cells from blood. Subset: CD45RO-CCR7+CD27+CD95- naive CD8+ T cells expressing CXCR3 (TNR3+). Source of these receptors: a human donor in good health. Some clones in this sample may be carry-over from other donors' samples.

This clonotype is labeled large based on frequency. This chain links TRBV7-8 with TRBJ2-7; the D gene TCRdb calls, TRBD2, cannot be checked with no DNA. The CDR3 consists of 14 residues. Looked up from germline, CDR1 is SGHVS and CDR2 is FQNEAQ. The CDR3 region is CASSLVTSRYEQYF.

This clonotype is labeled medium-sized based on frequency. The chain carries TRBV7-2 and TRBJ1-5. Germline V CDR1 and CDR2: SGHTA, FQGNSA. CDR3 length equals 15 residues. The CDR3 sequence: CASSFGTASNQPQHF.

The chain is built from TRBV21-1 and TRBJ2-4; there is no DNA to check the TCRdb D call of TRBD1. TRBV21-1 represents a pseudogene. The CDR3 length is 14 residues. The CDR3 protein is CASSKRGAKNIQYF.

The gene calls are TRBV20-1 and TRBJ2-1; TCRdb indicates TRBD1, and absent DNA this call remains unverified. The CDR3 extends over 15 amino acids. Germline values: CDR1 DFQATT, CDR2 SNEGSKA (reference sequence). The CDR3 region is CSARDRDRVYNEQFF.

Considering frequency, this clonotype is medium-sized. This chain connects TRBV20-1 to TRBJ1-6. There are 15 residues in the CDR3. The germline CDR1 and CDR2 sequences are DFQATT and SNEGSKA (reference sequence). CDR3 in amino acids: CSARGSASYNSPLHF.

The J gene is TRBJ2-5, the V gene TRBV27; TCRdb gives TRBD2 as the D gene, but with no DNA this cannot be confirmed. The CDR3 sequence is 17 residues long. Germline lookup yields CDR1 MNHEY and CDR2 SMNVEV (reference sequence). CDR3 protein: CASSPRTGTSGQETQYF.

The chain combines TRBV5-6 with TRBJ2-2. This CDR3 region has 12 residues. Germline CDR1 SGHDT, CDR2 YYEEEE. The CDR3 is CASSLMTGELFF.

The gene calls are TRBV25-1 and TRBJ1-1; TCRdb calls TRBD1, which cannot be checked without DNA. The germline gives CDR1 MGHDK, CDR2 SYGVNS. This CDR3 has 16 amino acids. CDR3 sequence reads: CASSETTVLSNTEAFF.

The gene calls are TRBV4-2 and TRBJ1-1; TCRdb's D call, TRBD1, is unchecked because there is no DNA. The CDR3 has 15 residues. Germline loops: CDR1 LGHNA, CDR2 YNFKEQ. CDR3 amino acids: CASSQIPPGDTEAFF.

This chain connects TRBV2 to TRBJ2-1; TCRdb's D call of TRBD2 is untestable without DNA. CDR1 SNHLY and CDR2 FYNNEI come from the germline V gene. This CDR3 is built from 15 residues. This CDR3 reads CASSDGGGDYNEQFF.

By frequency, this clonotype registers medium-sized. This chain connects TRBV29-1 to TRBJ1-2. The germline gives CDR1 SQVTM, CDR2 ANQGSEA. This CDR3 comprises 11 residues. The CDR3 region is CSVRTAYGYTF.

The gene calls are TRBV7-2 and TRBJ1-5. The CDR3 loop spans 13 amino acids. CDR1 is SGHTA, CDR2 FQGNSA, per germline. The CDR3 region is CASSQRIDQPQHF.

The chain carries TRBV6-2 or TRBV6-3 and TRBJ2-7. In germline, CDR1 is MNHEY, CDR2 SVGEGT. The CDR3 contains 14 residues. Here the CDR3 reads CASSYAGGFYEQYF.

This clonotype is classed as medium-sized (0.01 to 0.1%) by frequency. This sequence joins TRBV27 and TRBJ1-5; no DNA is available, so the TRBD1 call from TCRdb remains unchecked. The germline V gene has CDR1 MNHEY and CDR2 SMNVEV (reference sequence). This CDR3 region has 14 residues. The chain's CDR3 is CASSLGGFNQPQHF.

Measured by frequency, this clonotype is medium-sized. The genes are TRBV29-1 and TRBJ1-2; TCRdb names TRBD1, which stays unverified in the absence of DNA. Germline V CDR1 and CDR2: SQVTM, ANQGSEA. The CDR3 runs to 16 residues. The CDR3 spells CSVDPLVRGMHRGYTF.

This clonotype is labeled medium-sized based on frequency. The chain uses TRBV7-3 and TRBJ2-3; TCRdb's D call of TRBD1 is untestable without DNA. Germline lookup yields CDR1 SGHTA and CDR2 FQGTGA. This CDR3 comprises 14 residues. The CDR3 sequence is CASSLSGSTDTQYF.

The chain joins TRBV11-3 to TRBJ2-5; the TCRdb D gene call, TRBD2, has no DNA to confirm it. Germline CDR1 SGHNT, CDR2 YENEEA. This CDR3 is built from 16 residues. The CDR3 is CASSLTSGRNQETQYF. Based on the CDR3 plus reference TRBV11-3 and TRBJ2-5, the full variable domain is EAGVVQSPRYKIIEKKQPVAFWCNPISGHNTLYWYLQNLGQGPELLIRYENEEAVDDSQLPKDRFSAERLKGVDSTLKIQPAELGDSAVYLCASSLTSGRNQETQYFGPGTRLLVL.

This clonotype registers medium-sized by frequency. The CDR3 loop reads CSVARTGGYEQYF. The rearrangement links TRBV29-1 to TRBJ2-7; TCRdb designates TRBD1, a call that cannot be tested without DNA. CDR3 length: 13 residues. CDR1 is SQVTM, CDR2 ANQGSEA, per germline.

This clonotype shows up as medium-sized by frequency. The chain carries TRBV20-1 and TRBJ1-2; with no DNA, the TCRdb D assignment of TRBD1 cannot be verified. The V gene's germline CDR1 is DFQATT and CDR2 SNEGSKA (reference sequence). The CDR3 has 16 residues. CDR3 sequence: CSARDLGQGRREGYTF.

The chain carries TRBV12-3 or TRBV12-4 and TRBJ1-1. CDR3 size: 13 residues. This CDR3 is CASSPPDSPEAFF.

CDR3: CASGGHYGYTF. The chain employs TRBV5-4 and TRBJ1-2. The germline V gene has CDR1 SGHNT and CDR2 YYREEE (reference sequence). This CDR3 region has 11 residues. Complete variable domain (other parts from reference TRBV5-4 and TRBJ1-2): ETGVTQSPTHLIKTRGQQVTLRCSSQSGHNTVSWYQQALGQGPQFIFQYYREEENGRGNFPPRFSGLQFPNYSSELNVNALELDDSALYLCASGGHYGYTFGSGTRLTVV.

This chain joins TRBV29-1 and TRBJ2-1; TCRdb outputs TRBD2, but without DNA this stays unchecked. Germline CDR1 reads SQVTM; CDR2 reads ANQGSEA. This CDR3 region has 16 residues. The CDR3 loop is CSVEGAETSGYNEQFF.